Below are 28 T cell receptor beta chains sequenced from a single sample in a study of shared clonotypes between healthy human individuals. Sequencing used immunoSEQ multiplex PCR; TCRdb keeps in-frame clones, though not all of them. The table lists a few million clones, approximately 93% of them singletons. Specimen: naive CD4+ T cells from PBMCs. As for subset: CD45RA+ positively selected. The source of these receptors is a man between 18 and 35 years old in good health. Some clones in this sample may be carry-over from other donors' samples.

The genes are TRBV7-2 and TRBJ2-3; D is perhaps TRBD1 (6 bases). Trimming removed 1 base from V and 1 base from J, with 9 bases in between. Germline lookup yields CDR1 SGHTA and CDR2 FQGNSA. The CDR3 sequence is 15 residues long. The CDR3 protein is CASSLEGTRTDTQYF. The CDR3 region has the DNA TGTGCCAGCAGCTTAGAGGGGACACGCACAGATACGCAGTATTTT.

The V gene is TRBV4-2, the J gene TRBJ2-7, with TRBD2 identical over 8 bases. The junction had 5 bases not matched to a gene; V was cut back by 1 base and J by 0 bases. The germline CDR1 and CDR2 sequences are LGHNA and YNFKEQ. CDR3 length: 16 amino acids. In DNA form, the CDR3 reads TGTGCCAGCAGCCAAGCGACTAGCGCGAGCTCCTACGAGCAGTACTTC. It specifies CASSQATSASSYEQYF.

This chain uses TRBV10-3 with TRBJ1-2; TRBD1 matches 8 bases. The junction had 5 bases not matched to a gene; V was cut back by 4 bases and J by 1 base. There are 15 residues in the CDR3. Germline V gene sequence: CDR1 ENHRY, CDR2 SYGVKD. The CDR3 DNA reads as TGTGCCATCAGTGGCCGGGACAGGAGTAACTATGGCTACACCTTC. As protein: CAISGRDRSNYGYTF.

CDR3 sequence reads: CASSRSYEPQHF. The CDR3 DNA follows: TGTGCCAGCAGTCGCTCATATGAGCCCCAGCATTTT. The V call is TRBV28, the J call TRBJ1-5; D is ambiguous. The V and J ends lost 5 bases and 8 bases respectively, with 10 bases between them. The CDR3 is 12 amino acids. Germline lookup yields CDR1 MDHEN and CDR2 SYDVKM.

The CDR3 here is CASSLTEGDQKLFF. CDR3 in DNA: TGTGCCAGCAGTTTGACAGAGGGAGATCAAAAACTGTTTTTT. V is TRBV28 and J is TRBJ1-4, with D maybe TRBD1 (5 bases). The CDR3 sequence is 14 residues long. V was cut by 3 bases and J by 9 bases, with 14 bases left in between. Germline-derived CDR1 and CDR2 are MDHEN and SYDVKM.

CDR3 residues: CASRSDRDHQETQYF. The CDR3 nucleotides read TGTGCCAGCAGATCGGACAGGGATCACCAAGAGACCCAGTACTTC. The chain has TRBV7-6 and TRBJ2-5; TRBD1 matches 8 bases. The junction had 6 bases not matched to a gene; V was cut back by 6 bases and J by 0 bases. This CDR3 is built from 15 residues. Germline loops: CDR1 SGHVS, CDR2 FNYEAQ.

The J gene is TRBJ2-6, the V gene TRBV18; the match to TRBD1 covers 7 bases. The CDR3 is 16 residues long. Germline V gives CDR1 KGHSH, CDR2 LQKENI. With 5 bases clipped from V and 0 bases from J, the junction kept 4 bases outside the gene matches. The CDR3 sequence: CASSTGQPSGANVLTF. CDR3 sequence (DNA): TGTGCCAGCTCAACGGGACAGCCCTCTGGGGCCAACGTCCTGACTTTC.

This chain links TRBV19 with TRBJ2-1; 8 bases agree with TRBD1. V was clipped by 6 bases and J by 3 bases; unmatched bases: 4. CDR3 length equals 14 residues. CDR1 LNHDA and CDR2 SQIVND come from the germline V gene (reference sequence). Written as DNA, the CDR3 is TGTGCCAGTAGGTTTGGACAGGGCTACAATGAGCAGTTCTTC. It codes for CASRFGQGYNEQFF. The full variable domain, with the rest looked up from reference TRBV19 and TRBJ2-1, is DGGITQSPKYLFRKEGQNVTLSCEQNLNHDAMYWYRQDPGQGLRLIYYSQIVNDFQKGDIAEGYSVSREKKESFPLTVTSAQKNPTAFYLCASRFGQGYNEQFFGPGTRLTVL.

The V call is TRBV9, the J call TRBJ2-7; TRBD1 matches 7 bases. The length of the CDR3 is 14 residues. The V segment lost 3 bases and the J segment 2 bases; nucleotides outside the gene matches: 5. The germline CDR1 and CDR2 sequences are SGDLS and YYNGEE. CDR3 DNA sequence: TGTGCCAGCAGCGGCCGGGACAGCACCTACGAGCAGTACTTC. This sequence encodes CASSGRDSTYEQYF.

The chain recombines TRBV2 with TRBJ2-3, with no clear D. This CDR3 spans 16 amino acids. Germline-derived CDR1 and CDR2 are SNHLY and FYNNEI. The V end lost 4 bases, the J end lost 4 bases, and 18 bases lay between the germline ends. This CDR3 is CASSVTTVRRADTQYF. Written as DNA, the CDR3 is TGTGCCAGCAGTGTAACGACCGTAAGGCGTGCAGATACGCAGTATTTT.

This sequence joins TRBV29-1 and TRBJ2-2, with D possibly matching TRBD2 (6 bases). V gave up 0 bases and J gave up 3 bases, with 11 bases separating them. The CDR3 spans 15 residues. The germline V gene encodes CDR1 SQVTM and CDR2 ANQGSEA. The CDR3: CSVEDTSKYTGELFF. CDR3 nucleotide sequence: TGCAGCGTTGAAGATACTAGCAAGTACACCGGGGAGCTGTTTTTT.

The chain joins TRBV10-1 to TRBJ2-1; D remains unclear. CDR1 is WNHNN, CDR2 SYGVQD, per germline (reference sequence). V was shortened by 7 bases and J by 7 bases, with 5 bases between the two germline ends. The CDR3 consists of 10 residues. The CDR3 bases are TGCGCCAGCATAAAAAATGAGCAGTTCTTC. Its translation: CASIKNEQFF.

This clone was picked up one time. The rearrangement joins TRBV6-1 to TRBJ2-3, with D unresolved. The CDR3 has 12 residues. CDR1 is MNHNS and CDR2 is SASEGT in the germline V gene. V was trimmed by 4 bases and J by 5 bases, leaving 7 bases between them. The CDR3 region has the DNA TGTGCCAGCAGTGTCAAGGGAGATACGCAGTATTTT. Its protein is CASSVKGDTQYF.

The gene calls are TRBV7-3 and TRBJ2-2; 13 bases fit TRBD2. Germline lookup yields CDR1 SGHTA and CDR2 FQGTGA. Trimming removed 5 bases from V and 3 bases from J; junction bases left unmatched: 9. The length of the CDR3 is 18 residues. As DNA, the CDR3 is TGTGCCAGCAGCCTGGGACTAGCGGGATTAGGGGACACCGGGGAGCTGTTTTTT. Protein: CASSLGLAGLGDTGELFF. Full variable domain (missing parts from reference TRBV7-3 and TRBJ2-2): GAGVSQTPSNKVTEKGKYVELRCDPISGHTALYWYRQSLGQGPEFLIYFQGTGAADDSGLPNDRFFAVRPEGSVSTLKIQRTERGDSAVYLCASSLGLAGLGDTGELFFGEGSRLTVL.

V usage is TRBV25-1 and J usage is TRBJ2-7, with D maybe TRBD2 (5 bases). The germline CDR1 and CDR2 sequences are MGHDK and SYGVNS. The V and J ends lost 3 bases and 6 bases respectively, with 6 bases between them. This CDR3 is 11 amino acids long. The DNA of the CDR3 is TGTGCCAGCAGTGAGCGGGCCGAGCAGTACTTC. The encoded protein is CASSERAEQYF.

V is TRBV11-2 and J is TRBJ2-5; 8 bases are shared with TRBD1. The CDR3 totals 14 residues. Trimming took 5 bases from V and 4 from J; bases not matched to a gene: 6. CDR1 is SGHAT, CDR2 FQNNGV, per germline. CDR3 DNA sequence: TGTGCCAGCAGCCCCCGGACAGGGAGAGAGACCCAGTACTTC. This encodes CASSPRTGRETQYF.

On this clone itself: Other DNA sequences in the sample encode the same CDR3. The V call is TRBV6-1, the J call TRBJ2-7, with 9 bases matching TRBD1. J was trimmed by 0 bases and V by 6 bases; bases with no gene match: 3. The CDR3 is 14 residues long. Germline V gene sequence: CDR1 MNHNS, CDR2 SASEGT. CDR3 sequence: CASRGTGTSYEQYF. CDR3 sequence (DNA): TGTGCCAGCAGGGGGACAGGGACCTCCTACGAGCAGTACTTC.

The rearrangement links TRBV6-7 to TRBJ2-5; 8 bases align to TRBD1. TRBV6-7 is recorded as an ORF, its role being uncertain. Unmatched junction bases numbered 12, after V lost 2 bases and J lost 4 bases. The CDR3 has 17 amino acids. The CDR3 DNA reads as TGTGCCAGCAGTTACCCTCAGACAGGGGTTATTCGAGAGACCCAGTACTTC. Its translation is CASSYPQTGVIRETQYF.

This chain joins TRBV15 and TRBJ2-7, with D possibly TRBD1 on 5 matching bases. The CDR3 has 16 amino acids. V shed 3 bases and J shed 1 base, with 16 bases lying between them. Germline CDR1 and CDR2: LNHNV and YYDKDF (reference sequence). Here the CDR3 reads CATSRGRWGGSYEQYF. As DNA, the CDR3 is TGTGCCACCAGCAGGGGTCGGTGGGGCGGTTCCTACGAGCAGTACTTC.

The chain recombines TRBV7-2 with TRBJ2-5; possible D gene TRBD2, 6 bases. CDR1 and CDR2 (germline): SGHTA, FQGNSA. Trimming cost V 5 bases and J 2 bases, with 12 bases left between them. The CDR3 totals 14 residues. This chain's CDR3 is CASSPLGRQETQYF. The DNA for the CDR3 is TGTGCCAGCAGCCCGCTGGGGAGGCAAGAGACCCAGTACTTC.

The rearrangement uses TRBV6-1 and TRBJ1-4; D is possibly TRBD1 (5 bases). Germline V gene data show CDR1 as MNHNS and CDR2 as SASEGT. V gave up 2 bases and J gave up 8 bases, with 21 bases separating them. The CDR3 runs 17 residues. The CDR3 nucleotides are TGTGCCAGCAGTGAAAGGGGCGCTGCCAGGGAGGGGGAAAAACTGTTTTTT. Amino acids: CASSERGAAREGEKLFF.

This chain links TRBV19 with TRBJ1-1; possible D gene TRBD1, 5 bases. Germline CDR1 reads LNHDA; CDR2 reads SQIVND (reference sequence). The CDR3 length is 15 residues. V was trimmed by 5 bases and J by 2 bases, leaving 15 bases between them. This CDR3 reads CASSFGRGFNTEAFF. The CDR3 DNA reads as TGTGCCAGTAGTTTCGGAAGGGGTTTTAACACTGAAGCTTTCTTT.

The CDR3 loop is CSVERLASEQFF. In DNA, the CDR3 is TGCAGCGTTGAAAGGCTAGCGAGTGAGCAGTTCTTC. The chain employs TRBV29-1 and TRBJ2-1, with TRBD2 as a possible D gene (6 bases). CDR3 length equals 12 residues. Germline V gives CDR1 SQVTM, CDR2 ANQGSEA. V was cut by 2 bases and J by 9 bases, with 11 bases left in between.

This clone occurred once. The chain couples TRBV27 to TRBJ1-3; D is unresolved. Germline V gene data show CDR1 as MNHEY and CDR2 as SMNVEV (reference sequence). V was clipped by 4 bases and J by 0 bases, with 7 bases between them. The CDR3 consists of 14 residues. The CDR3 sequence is CASSSHSSGNTIYF. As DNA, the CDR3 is TGTGCCAGCAGTTCTCACAGCTCTGGAAACACCATATATTTT.

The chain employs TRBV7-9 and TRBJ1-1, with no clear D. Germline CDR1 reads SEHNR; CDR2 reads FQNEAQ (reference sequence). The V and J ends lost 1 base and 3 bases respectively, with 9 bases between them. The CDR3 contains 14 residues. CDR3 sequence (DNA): TGTGCCAGCAGCTTAGTGGGAGTTGACACTGAAGCTTTCTTT. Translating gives CASSLVGVDTEAFF.

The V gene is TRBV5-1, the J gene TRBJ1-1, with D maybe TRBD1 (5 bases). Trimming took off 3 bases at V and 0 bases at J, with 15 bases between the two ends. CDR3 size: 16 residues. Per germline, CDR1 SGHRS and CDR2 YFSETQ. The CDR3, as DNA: TGCGCCAGCAGCTCGGGACGGACTGTCATGAACACTGAAGCTTTCTTT. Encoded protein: CASSSGRTVMNTEAFF.

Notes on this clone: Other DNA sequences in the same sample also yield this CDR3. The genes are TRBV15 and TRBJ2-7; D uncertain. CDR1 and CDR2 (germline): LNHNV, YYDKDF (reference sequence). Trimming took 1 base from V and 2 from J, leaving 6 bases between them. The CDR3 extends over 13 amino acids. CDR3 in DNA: TGTGCCACCAGCAGAGGTCCCACCTACGAGCAGTACTTC. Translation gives CATSRGPTYEQYF.

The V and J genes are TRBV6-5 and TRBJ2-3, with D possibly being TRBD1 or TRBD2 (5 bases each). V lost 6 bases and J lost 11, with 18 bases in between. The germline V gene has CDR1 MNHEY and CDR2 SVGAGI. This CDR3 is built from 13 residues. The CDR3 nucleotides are TGTGCCAGCAGCGATCCGGGACGGAGGCAGCAGTATTTT. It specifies CASSDPGRRQQYF.